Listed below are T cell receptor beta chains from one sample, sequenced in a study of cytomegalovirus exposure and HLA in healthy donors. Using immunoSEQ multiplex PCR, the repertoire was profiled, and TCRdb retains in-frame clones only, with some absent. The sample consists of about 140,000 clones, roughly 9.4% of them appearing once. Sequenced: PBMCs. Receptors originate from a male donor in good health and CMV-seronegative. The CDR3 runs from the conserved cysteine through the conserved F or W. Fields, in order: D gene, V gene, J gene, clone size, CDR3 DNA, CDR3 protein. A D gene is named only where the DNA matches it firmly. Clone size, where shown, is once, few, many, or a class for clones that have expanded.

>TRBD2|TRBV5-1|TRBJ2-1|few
TGCGCCAGCAGCTTGGCCGAGGCTAGCGGGAGGTCCGAAAGCTCCTACAATGAGCAGTTCTTC
CASSLAEASGRSESSYNEQFF
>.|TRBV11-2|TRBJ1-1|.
TGTGCCAGCAGCCCAACGCCCAACTTGATCACTGAAGCCTTCTTT
CASSPTPNLITEAFF
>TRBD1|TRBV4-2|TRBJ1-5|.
TGTGCCAGCAGGGACATTGGACAGGGAGGCAATCAGCCCCAGCATTTT
CASRDIGQGGNQPQHF
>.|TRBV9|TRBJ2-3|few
TGTGCCAGCAGCGTAGTCTCACTCACAGATACGCAGTATTTT
CASSVVSLTDTQYF
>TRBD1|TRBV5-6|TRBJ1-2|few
TGTGCCAGCAGCTTGGCCATGCGACAGGGGGCGAGCGGCTACACCTTC
CASSLAMRQGASGYTF
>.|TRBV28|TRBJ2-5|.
TGTGCCAGCAGTTTTTCCTCCCCTAGTAGAAAAGAGACCCAGTACTTC
CASSFSSPSRKETQYF
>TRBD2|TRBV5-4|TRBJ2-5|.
TGTGCCAGCAGCCCCGGACTAGCGGGTTTTCAAGAGACCCAGTACTTC
CASSPGLAGFQETQYF
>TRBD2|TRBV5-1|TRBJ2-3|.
TGCGCCAGCAGCTTGGAGCCTAGCGGACACACAGATACGCAGTATTTT
CASSLEPSGHTDTQYF
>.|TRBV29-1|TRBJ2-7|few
TGCAGCGTTGAGGCTGGGTTAGCGCAGTACTTC
CSVEAGLAQYF
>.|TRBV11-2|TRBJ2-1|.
TGTGCCAGCAGCCCCGTGTACAATGAGCAGTTCTTC
CASSPVYNEQFF
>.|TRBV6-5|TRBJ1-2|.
TGTGCCAGCAGTTACGGAGGATCACACCTCTATGGCTACACCTTC
CASSYGGSHLYGYTF
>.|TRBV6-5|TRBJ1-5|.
TGTGCCAGCAGATTAGGAGGTGGCAATCAGCCCCAGCATTTT
CASRLGGGNQPQHF
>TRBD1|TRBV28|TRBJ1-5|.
TGTGCCAGCACCACAGGGGGGGGGTCGCGCAATCAGCCCCAGCATTTT
CASTTGGGSRNQPQHF
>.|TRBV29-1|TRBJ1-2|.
TGCAGCCCCTATCTAGAGGGCGATGGCTACACCTTC
CSPYLEGDGYTF
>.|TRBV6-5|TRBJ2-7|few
TGTGCCACCACGGCTAGTGGGTCCTACGAGCAGTACTTC
CATTASGSYEQYF
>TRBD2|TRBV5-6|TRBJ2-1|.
TGTGCCAGCAGCTCCGGCCCGACTAGCGGGAGGGCCGGGGATGAGCAGTTCTTC
CASSSGPTSGRAGDEQFF
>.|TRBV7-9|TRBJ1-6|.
TGTGCCAGCAGCTCTCGCGAGCCCCCCCTCCACTTT
CASSSREPPLHF
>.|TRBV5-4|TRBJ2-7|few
TGTGCCAGCAGCTTGAGTATATCGGCAGGGCGGAACTACGAGCAGTACTTC
CASSLSISAGRNYEQYF
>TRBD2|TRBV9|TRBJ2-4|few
TGTGCCAGCAGCCCCCACCGGGGAGCGGGGGCCAACATTCAGTACTTC
CASSPHRGAGANIQYF
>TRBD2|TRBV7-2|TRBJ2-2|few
TGTGCCAGCAGCTTAATCTATCAACTAGCGGGCACCGGGGAGCTGTTTTTT
CASSLIYQLAGTGELFF
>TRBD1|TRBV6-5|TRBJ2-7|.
TGTGCCAGCAGTTACTCGGGACAGAGCTCCTACGAGCAGTACTTC
CASSYSGQSSYEQYF
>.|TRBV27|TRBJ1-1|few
TGTGCCAGCAGTCCCCGAACGGGTACTGAAGCTTTCTTT
CASSPRTGTEAFF
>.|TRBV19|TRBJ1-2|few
TGTGCCAGTAGGGCCAGCGGGGAGATCTCCTTGGGCGGCTACACCTTC
CASRASGEISLGGYTF
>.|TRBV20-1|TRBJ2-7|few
TGCAGTGCTCAGGCCCTCTACGAGCAGTACTTC
CSAQALYEQYF
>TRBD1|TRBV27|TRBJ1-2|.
TGTGCCAGCAGTTCGGGACAGGGCTATGGCTACACCTTC
CASSSGQGYGYTF
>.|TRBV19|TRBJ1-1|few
TGTGCCAGTAAGTCGTGGACAGCGAACACTGAAGCTTTCTTT
CASKSWTANTEAFF
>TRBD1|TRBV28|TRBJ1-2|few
TGTGCCAGCAGTATGACAGGGGCGGGGGACTATGGCTACACCTTC
CASSMTGAGDYGYTF
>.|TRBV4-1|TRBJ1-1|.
TGCGCCAGCAGCCAAGATGTCAGGAGGCAAACTGAAGCTTTCTTT
CASSQDVRRQTEAFF
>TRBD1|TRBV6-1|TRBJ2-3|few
TGTGCCAGCAGTGAATACCCGGGACAGGGTGGGTGGGATACGCAGTATTTT
CASSEYPGQGGWDTQYF
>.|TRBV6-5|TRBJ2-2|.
TGTGCCAGCAGGCGCGTCCAGAACACCGGGGAGCTGTTTTTT
CASRRVQNTGELFF
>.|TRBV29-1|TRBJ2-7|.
TGCAGCGCCCAAAAGGGGGGGATCAACGAGCAGTACTTC
CSAQKGGINEQYF
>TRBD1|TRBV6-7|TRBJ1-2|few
TGTGCCAGCAGTTACAGCCGGGACAGGGCCGAGCCCAACTATGGCTACACCTTC
CASSYSRDRAEPNYGYTF
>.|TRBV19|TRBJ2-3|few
TGTGCCAGTAGTATGGGTGGGACTGATACGCAGTATTTT
CASSMGGTDTQYF
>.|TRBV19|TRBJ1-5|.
TGTGCCAGTAGTTTGACAGATTATAGCAATCAGCCCCAGCATTTT
CASSLTDYSNQPQHF
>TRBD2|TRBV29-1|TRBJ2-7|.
TGCAGCGTTGAAGGATACCCGGGGACTAGCGCTTACGAGCAGTACTTC
CSVEGYPGTSAYEQYF
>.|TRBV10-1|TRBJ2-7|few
TGCGCCAGCTGTTTTGGGGACACTTCCTACGAGCAGTACTTC
CASCFGDTSYEQYF
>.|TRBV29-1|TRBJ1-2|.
TGCAGCGTTGAATTACAAAGGCAGACACACTATGGCTACACCTTC
CSVELQRQTHYGYTF
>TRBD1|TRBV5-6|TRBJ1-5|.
TGTGCCAGCAGCCGGACAGGTGAACGGCCCCAGCATTTT
CASSRTGERPQHF
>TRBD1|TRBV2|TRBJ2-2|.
TGTGCCAGCAGTGCACAGGGGGCTGGCGGGGAGCTGTTTTTT
CASSAQGAGGELFF
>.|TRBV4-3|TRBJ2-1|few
TGCGCCAGCAGCCAAGAAAACGGGGGGCCGTACAATGAGCAGTTCTTC
CASSQENGGPYNEQFF
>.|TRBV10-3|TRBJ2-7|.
TGTGCCATCAGTGAGTCTTTAGCAGCCTACGAGCAGTACTTC
CAISESLAAYEQYF
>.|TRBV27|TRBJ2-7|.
TGTGCCAGCAGTCTTCGGACGCGGGGTGTGGGGCAGTACTTC
CASSLRTRGVGQYF